The rows below give T cell receptor beta chains drawn from one sample of a study of molecular identifiers for immune sequencing clone quantification. In TCRdb, the PCR reads were re-called with MiXCR into one record per CDR3 protein. The data show fewer than 350,000 distinct CDR3 sequences, roughly a quarter seen once. What was sequenced was naive CD8+ T cells from blood, with Jurkat cell RNA spiked in. The receptors stem from a human donor in good health. Some libraries in this study had Jurkat cell RNA spiked in. Each CDR3 is given with its conserved first and last residue. Fields, in order: J gene, V gene, D gene, clone size, CDR3 protein, CDR3 DNA. A D gene is named only where the DNA matches it firmly. Some rows have no size entry. The others give once, few or many, or a class for an expanded clone.

J: TRBJ1-5; V: TRBV19; D: -; size: few; CDR3: CASSIPRSQAQHF; DNA: TGTGCCAGTAGTATTCCAAGGTCCCAAGCCCAGCATTTT
J: TRBJ2-1; V: TRBV7-2; D: -; size: few; CDR3: CASSSRDWSYNEQFF; DNA: TGTGCCAGCAGCTCGCGGGACTGGTCCTACAATGAGCAGTTCTTC
J: TRBJ2-7; V: TRBV14; D: TRBD2; size: many; CDR3: CASSQVPPASGSDEQYF; DNA: TGTGCCAGCAGCCAGGTTCCCCCGGCTAGCGGGAGTGACGAGCAGTACTTC
J: TRBJ2-1; V: TRBV25-1; D: TRBD2; size: many; CDR3: CASRTREDNEQFF; DNA: TGTGCCAGCCGGACTAGGGAGGATAATGAGCAGTTCTTC
J: TRBJ2-1; V: TRBV13; D: -; size: -; CDR3: CASTTEGLDYDEQFF; DNA: TGTGCCAGCACCACTGAGGGCCTCGACTACGATGAGCAGTTCTTC
J: TRBJ2-1; V: TRBV24-1; D: -; size: many; CDR3: CATSVTKGHYNEQFF; DNA: TGTGCCACCAGTGTCACCAAAGGCCACTACAATGAGCAGTTCTTC
J: TRBJ2-3; V: TRBV20-1; D: TRBD1; size: -; CDR3: CSARDIGTGGPRADTQYF; DNA: TGCAGTGCTAGAGATATCGGGACAGGGGGCCCAAGGGCAGATACGCAGTATTTT
J: TRBJ2-3; V: TRBV27; D: -; size: -; CDR3: CASTSAITDTQYF; DNA: TGTGCCAGCACTAGCGCAATTACAGATACGCAGTATTTT
J: TRBJ2-3; V: TRBV5-6; D: -; size: few; CDR3: CASSPWDLTDTQYF; DNA: TGTGCCAGCAGCCCATGGGACCTCACAGATACGCAGTATTTT
J: TRBJ2-4; V: TRBV6-8; D: -; size: -; CDR3: CASSHSLGRASAKNIQYF; DNA: TGTGCCAGCAGTCACTCCTTAGGCAGGGCGTCGGCCAAAAACATTCAGTACTTC
J: TRBJ2-7; V: TRBV7-9; D: -; size: -; CDR3: CASSPETGYTYEQYF; DNA: TGTGCCAGCAGCCCAGAGACTGGATACACCTACGAGCAGTACTTC
J: TRBJ2-5; V: TRBV5-4; D: -; size: many; CDR3: CASSFGLETQYF; DNA: TGTGCCAGCAGCTTCGGATTAGAGACCCAGTACTTC
J: TRBJ2-1; V: TRBV11-2; D: TRBD1; size: -; CDR3: CASSSDRLDRGMGEQFF; DNA: TGTGCCAGCAGCTCGGATCGCCTGGACAGGGGAATGGGTGAGCAGTTCTTC
J: TRBJ2-7; V: TRBV6-5; D: TRBD2; size: -; CDR3: CASSYTSGGLSYEQYF; DNA: TGTGCCAGCAGTTACACTAGCGGGGGGTTATCCTACGAGCAGTACTTC
J: TRBJ1-1; V: TRBV20-1; D: TRBD1; size: few; CDR3: CSARDSGTGLNTEAFF; DNA: TGCAGTGCTAGAGATTCAGGGACAGGGTTGAACACTGAAGCTTTCTTT
J: TRBJ1-4; V: TRBV6-6; D: -; size: many; CDR3: CASQLGAANEKLFF; DNA: TGTGCCAGCCAATTAGGGGCGGCTAATGAAAAACTGTTTTTT
J: TRBJ2-1; V: TRBV12-3/TRBV12-4; D: TRBD2; size: -; CDR3: CASSLVSGLAAYEQFF; DNA: TGTGCCAGCAGTTTGGTTAGTGGGCTAGCGGCCTATGAGCAGTTCTTC
J: TRBJ2-7; V: TRBV4-3; D: -; size: many; CDR3: CASSQDPGSGYEQYF; DNA: TGCGCCAGCAGCCAAGATCCAGGATCCGGTTACGAGCAGTACTTC
J: TRBJ2-3; V: TRBV12-3/TRBV12-4; D: -; size: -; CDR3: CASSHKDKPSTDTQYF; DNA: TGTGCCAGCAGTCACAAGGACAAGCCTAGCACAGATACGCAGTATTTT
J: TRBJ2-2; V: TRBV30; D: -; size: -; CDR3: CAWSILGGGGTGELFF; DNA: TGTGCCTGGAGTATACTTGGAGGTGGAGGGACCGGGGAGCTGTTTTTT
J: TRBJ2-7; V: TRBV4-3; D: TRBD1; size: few; CDR3: CASSQDGQGAYEQYF; DNA: TGCGCCAGCAGCCAAGATGGTCAGGGGGCCTACGAGCAGTACTTC
J: TRBJ1-5; V: TRBV2; D: -; size: -; CDR3: CASSEALVWNQPQHF; DNA: TGTGCCAGCAGTGAAGCGCTTGTGTGGAATCAGCCCCAGCATTTT
J: TRBJ2-7; V: TRBV20-1; D: -; size: -; CDR3: CSATLSGTREQYF; DNA: TGCAGTGCTACCCTTAGCGGAACCAGGGAGCAGTACTTC
J: TRBJ2-5; V: TRBV6-2/TRBV6-3; D: -; size: -; CDR3: CASSFAGTPSQETQYF; DNA: TGTGCCAGCAGTTTCGCCGGGACACCGAGCCAAGAGACCCAGTACTTC
J: TRBJ2-2; V: TRBV20-1; D: TRBD2; size: -; CDR3: CSARDGLAVNTGELFF; DNA: TGCAGTGCTAGAGACGGACTAGCGGTTAACACCGGGGAGCTGTTTTTT
J: TRBJ2-7; V: TRBV16; D: -; size: -; CDR3: CASSQHRVGAEQYF; DNA: TGTGCCAGCAGCCAACACAGGGTTGGGGCCGAGCAGTACTTC
J: TRBJ1-2; V: TRBV4-3; D: TRBD1; size: few; CDR3: CASSQGDRGSYGYTF; DNA: TGCGCCAGCAGCCAAGGGGACAGGGGGTCCTATGGCTACACCTTC
J: TRBJ2-7; V: TRBV27; D: -; size: -; CDR3: CASRAGPGVGYEQYF; DNA: TGTGCCAGCCGGGCGGGTCCAGGGGTCGGGTACGAGCAGTACTTC
J: TRBJ2-4; V: TRBV4-3; D: TRBD1; size: few; CDR3: CASSQRTGGPVAKNIQYF; DNA: TGCGCCAGCAGCCAACGGACAGGGGGCCCGGTAGCCAAAAACATTCAGTACTTC
J: TRBJ1-1; V: TRBV10-3; D: -; size: many; CDR3: CAISEGQSNTEAFF; DNA: TGTGCCATCAGTGAGGGGCAGTCGAACACTGAAGCTTTCTTT
J: TRBJ2-5; V: TRBV27; D: -; size: many; CDR3: CASAPLGVGETQYF; DNA: TGTGCCAGCGCTCCCCTTGGGGTCGGGGAGACCCAGTACTTC
J: TRBJ2-1; V: TRBV4-2; D: -; size: -; CDR3: CASSQPGHHEQFF; DNA: TGTGCCAGCAGCCAACCCGGACACCATGAGCAGTTCTTC
J: TRBJ1-6; V: TRBV27; D: -; size: -; CDR3: CASSPSGWHSPLHF; DNA: TGTGCCAGCAGTCCCTCTGGTTGGCATTCACCCCTCCACTTT
J: TRBJ2-7; V: TRBV2; D: -; size: -; CDR3: CASSVNGNPYEQYF; DNA: TGTGCCAGCAGTGTTAATGGGAATCCCTACGAGCAGTACTTC
J: TRBJ2-3; V: TRBV5-3; D: -; size: -; CDR3: CASSPSGDTDTQYF; DNA: TGTGCCAGCAGCCCGTCGGGGGACACAGATACGCAGTATTTT
J: TRBJ1-2; V: TRBV29-1; D: TRBD1; size: many; CDR3: CSVQTGDSYGYTF; DNA: TGCAGCGTTCAGACAGGGGATAGCTATGGCTACACCTTC
J: TRBJ2-7; V: TRBV6-2/TRBV6-3; D: TRBD1; size: many; CDR3: CASSSSGQGFWEQYF; DNA: TGTGCCAGCAGTTCCTCGGGACAGGGGTTTTGGGAGCAGTACTTC
J: TRBJ2-3; V: TRBV9; D: TRBD2; size: many; CDR3: CASSSPGGPKDTQYF; DNA: TGTGCCAGCAGCTCTCCGGGGGGGCCGAAAGATACGCAGTATTTT
J: TRBJ2-7; V: TRBV20-1; D: -; size: many; CDR3: CSARDSGPHSSYEQYF; DNA: TGCAGTGCTAGAGATTCAGGACCGCATAGCTCCTACGAGCAGTACTTC
J: TRBJ2-2; V: TRBV5-3; D: -; size: -; CDR3: CASGWGGQTGELFF; DNA: TGTGCCAGCGGCTGGGGCGGGCAGACCGGGGAGCTGTTTTTT
J: TRBJ1-1; V: TRBV6-5; D: -; size: many; CDR3: CASSYYPNTEAFF; DNA: TGTGCCAGCAGTTATTATCCGAACACTGAAGCTTTCTTT
J: TRBJ2-7; V: TRBV19; D: -; size: few; CDR3: CAISWIVTYEQYF; DNA: TGTGCCATTTCCTGGATTGTAACCTACGAGCAGTACTTC
J: TRBJ2-5; V: TRBV28; D: TRBD1; size: many; CDR3: CASSPGQIRQETQYF; DNA: TGTGCCAGCAGTCCGGGACAGATACGCCAAGAGACCCAGTACTTC
J: TRBJ1-1; V: TRBV18; D: -; size: -; CDR3: CASSPNPPNTEAFF; DNA: TGTGCCAGCTCACCAAACCCGCCGAACACTGAAGCTTTCTTT
J: TRBJ2-3; V: TRBV5-1; D: -; size: -; CDR3: CARQHGLQQYPDTQYF; DNA: TGCGCCAGGCAGCACGGGCTACAGCAATATCCAGATACGCAGTATTTT
J: TRBJ1-1; V: TRBV6-2/TRBV6-3; D: TRBD1; size: many; CDR3: CASRYGQGGTEAFF; DNA: TGTGCCAGCAGATATGGACAGGGGGGGACTGAAGCTTTCTTT
J: TRBJ1-5; V: TRBV7-8; D: -; size: -; CDR3: CASSSGTNYQPQHF; DNA: TGTGCCAGCAGCTCCGGGACAAATTATCAGCCCCAGCATTTT
J: TRBJ2-1; V: TRBV5-6; D: TRBD2; size: few; CDR3: CASSLELAGAGEQFF; DNA: TGTGCCAGCAGCTTGGAACTAGCGGGAGCCGGTGAGCAGTTCTTC